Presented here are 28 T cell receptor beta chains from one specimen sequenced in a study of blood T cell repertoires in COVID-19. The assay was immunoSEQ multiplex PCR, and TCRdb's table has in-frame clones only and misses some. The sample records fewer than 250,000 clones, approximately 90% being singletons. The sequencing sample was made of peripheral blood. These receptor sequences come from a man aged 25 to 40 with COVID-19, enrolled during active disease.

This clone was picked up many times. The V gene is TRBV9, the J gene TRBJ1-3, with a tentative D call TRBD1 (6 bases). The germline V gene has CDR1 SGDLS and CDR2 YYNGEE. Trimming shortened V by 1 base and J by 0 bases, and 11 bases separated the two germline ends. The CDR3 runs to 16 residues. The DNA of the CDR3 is TGTGCCAGCAGCGTAAAACAGGGTTCCTCTGGAAACACCATATATTTT. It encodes CASSVKQGSSGNTIYF.

The CDR3 loop reads CASSTRTGGSNTGELFF. CDR3 nucleotides: TGTGCCAGCAGCACTAGGACAGGGGGTTCGAACACCGGGGAGCTGTTTTTT. The V and J genes are TRBV13 and TRBJ2-2; 10 bases are shared with TRBD1. This CDR3 region has 17 residues. CDR1 is PRHDT, CDR2 FYEKMQ, per germline (reference sequence). Unmatched junction bases numbered 6, after V lost 5 bases and J lost 0 bases. The whole variable domain, filled in from reference TRBV13 and TRBJ2-2, reads AAGVIQSPRHLIKEKRETATLKCYPIPRHDTVYWYQQGPGQDPQFLISFYEKMQSDKGSIPDRFSAQQFSDYHSELNMSSLELGDSALYFCASSTRTGGSNTGELFFGEGSRLTVL.

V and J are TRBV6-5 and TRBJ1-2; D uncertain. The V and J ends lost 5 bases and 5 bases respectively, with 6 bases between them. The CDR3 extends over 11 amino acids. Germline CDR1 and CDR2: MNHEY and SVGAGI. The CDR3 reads CASSSKYGYTF. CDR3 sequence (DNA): TGTGCCAGCAGTAGCAAGTATGGCTACACCTTC.

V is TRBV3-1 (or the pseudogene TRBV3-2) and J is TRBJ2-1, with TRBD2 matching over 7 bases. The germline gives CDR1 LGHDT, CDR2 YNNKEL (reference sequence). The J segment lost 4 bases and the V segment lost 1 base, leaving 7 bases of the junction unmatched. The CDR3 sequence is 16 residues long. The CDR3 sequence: CASSQVKASGYNEQFF. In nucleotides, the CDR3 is TGTGCCAGCAGCCAAGTAAAAGCTAGCGGTTACAATGAGCAGTTCTTC.

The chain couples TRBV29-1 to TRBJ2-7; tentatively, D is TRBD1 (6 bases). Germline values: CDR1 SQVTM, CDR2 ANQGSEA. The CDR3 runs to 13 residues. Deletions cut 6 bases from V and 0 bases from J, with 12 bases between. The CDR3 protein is CSVAGETSYEQYF. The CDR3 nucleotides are TGCAGCGTGGCAGGGGAAACCTCCTACGAGCAGTACTTC.

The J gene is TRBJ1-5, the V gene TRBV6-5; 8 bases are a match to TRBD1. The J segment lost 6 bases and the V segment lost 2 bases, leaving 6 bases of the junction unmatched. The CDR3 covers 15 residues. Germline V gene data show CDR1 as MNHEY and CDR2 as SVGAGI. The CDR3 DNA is TGTGCCAGCAGTTACCGGCCAGGGGGCGGTCAGCCCCAGCATTTT. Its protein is CASSYRPGGGQPQHF.

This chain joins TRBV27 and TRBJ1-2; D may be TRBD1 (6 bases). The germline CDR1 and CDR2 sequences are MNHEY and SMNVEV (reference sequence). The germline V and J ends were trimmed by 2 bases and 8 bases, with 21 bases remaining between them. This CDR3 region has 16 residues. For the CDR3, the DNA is TGTGCCAGCAGTTTAGAGGGAGGGGGGCCGCTTGACGGCTACACCTTC. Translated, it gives CASSLEGGGPLDGYTF.

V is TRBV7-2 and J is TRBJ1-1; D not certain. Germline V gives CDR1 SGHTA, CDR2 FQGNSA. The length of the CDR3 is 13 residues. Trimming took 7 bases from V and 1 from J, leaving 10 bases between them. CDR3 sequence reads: CASTPRGNTEAFF. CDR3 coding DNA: TGTGCCAGCACCCCTCGAGGGAACACTGAAGCTTTCTTT. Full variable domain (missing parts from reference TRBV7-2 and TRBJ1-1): GAGVSQSPSNKVTEKGKDVELRCDPISGHTALYWYRQSLGQGLEFLIYFQGNSAPDKSGLPSDRFSAERTGGSVSTLTIQRTQQEDSAVYLCASTPRGNTEAFFGQGTRLTVV.

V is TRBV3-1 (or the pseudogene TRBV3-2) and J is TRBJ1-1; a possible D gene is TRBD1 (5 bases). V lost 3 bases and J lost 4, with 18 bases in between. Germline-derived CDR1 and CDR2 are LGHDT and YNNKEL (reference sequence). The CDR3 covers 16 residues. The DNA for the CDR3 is TGTGCCAGCAGCCAGGGGACTAGTCTGGATCGCACTGAAGCTTTCTTT. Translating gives CASSQGTSLDRTEAFF.

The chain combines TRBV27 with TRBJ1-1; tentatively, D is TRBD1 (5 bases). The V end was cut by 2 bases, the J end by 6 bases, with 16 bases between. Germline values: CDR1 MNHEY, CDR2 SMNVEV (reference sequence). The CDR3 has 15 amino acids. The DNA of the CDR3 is TGTGCCAGCAGTTTAGTTGGCAGGGTAGTGCCTGAAGCTTTCTTT. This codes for CASSLVGRVVPEAFF.

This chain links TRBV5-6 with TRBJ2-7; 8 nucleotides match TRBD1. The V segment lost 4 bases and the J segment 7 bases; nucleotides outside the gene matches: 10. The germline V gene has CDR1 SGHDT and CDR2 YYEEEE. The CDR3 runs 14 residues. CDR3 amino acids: CASSKRMDREEQYF. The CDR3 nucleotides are TGTGCCAGCAGCAAACGAATGGACAGGGAAGAGCAGTACTTC.

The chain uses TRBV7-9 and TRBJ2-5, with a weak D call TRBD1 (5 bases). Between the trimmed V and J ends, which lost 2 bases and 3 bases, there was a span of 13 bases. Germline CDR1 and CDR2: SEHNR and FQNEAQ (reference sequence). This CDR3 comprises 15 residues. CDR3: CASSLSLRQKETQYF. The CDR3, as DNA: TGTGCCAGCAGCTTATCGCTCCGACAGAAAGAGACCCAGTACTTC. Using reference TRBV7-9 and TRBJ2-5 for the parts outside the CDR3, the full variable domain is DTGVSQNPRHKITKRGQNVTFRCDPISEHNRLYWYRQTLGQGPEFLTYFQNEAQLEKSRLLSDRFSAERPKGSFSTLEIQRTEQGDSAMYLCASSLSLRQKETQYFGPGTRLLVL.

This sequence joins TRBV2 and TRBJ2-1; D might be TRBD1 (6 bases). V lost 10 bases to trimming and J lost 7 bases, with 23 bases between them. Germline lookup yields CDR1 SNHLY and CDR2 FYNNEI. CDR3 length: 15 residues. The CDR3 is CAIRVGARGMNEQFF. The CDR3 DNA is TGTGCCATCAGGGTGGGGGCTAGAGGTATGAATGAGCAGTTCTTC. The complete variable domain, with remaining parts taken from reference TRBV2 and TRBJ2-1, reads EPEVTQTPSHQVTQMGQEVILRCVPISNHLYFYWYRQILGQKVEFLVSFYNNEISEKSEIFDDQFSVERPDGSNFTLKIRSTKLEDSAMYFCAIRVGARGMNEQFFGPGTRLTVL.

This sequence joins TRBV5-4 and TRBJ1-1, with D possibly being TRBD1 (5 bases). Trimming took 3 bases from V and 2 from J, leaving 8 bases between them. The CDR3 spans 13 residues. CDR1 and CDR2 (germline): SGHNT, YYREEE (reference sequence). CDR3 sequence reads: CASSYDRNTEAFF. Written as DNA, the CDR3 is TGTGCCAGCAGCTATGACAGAAACACTGAAGCTTTCTTT.

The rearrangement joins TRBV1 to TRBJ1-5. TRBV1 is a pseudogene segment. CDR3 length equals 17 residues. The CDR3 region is CTSSRVPSGRGHQPQHF. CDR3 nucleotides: TGCACCAGCAGCCGAGTACCTTCTGGGAGGGGCCATCAGCCCCAGCATTTT.

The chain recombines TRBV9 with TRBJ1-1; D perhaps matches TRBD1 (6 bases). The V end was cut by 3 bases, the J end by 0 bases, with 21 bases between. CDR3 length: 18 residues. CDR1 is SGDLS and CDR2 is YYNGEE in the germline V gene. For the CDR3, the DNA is TGTGCCAGCAGCGCTCCTCCGGGACACCGGGTAATGAACACTGAAGCTTTCTTT. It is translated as CASSAPPGHRVMNTEAFF.

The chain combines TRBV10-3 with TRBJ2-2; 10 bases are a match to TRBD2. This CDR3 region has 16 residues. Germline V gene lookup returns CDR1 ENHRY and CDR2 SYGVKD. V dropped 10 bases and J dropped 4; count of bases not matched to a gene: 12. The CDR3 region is CATRQAGGPGTGELFF. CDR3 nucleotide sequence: TGTGCCACCCGCCAAGCGGGAGGGCCGGGCACCGGGGAGCTGTTTTTT.

CDR3 in amino acids: CASSRAIGGAIYEQYF. The CDR3, as DNA: TGCGCCAGCAGCCGCGCAATTGGGGGGGCAATCTACGAGCAGTACTTC. V usage is TRBV4-1 and J usage is TRBJ2-7; possible D gene TRBD2, 7 bases. Between the trimmed V and J ends, which lost 4 bases and 3 bases, there was a span of 19 bases. Germline V gene data show CDR1 as MGHRA and CDR2 as YSYEKL. CDR3 length: 16 residues.

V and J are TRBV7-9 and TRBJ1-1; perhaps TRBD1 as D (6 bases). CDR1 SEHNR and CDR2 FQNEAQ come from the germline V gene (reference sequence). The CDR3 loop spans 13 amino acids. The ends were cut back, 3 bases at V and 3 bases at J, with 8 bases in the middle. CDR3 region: CASSFSGDTEAFF. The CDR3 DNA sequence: TGTGCCAGCAGCTTTTCAGGGGACACTGAAGCTTTCTTT.

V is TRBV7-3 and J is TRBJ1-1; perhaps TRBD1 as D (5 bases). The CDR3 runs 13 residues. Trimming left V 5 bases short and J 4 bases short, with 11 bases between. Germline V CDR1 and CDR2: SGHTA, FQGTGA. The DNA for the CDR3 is TGTGCCAGCAGCCGATGGGGCGGCACTGAAGCTTTCTTT. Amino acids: CASSRWGGTEAFF. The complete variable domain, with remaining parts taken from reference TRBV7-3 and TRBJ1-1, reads GAGVSQTPSNKVTEKGKYVELRCDPISGHTALYWYRQSLGQGPEFLIYFQGTGAADDSGLPNDRFFAVRPEGSVSTLKIQRTERGDSAVYLCASSRWGGTEAFFGQGTRLTVV.

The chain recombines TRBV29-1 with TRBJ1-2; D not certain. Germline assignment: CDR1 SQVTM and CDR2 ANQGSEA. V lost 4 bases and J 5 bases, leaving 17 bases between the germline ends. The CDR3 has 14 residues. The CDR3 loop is CSVVILASDYGYTF. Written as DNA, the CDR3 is TGCAGCGTTGTCATTTTGGCAAGCGATTATGGCTACACCTTC.

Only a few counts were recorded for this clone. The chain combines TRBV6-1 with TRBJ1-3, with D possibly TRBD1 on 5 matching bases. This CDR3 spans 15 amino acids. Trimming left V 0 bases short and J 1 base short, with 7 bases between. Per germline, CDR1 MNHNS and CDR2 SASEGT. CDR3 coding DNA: TGTGCCAGCAGTGAAGCGGGGGGTTCTGGAAACACCATATATTTT. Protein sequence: CASSEAGGSGNTIYF.

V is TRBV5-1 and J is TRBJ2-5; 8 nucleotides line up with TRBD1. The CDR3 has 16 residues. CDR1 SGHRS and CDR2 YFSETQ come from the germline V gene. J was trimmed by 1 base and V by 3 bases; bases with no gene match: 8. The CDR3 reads CASSSLTGVGQETQYF. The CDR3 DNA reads TGCGCCAGCAGCTCACTGACAGGGGTAGGCCAAGAGACCCAGTACTTC.

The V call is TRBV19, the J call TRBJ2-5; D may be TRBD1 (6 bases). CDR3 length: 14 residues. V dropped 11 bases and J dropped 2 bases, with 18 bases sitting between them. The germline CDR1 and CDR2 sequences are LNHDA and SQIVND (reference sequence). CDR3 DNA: TGTGCCGCCCGGAGGACAGCCGCACAAGAGACCCAGTACTTC. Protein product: CAARRTAAQETQYF. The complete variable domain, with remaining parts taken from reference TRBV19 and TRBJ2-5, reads DGGITQSPKYLFRKEGQNVTLSCEQNLNHDAMYWYRQDPGQGLRLIYYSQIVNDFQKGDIAEGYSVSREKKESFPLTVTSAQKNPTAFYLCAARRTAAQETQYFGPGTRLLVL.

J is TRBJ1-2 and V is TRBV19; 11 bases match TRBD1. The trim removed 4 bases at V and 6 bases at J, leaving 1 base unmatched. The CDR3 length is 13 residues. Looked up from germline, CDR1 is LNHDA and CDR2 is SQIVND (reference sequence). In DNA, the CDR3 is TGTGCCAGTAGTAGGACAGGGGGCGATGGCTACACCTTC. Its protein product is CASSRTGGDGYTF.

Here the CDR3 reads CASSLAGTAAYEQYF. The CDR3 DNA follows: TGTGCCAGCAGCCTTGCCGGGACAGCCGCCTACGAGCAGTACTTC. The V call is TRBV9, the J call TRBJ2-7, with 7 positions matching TRBD1. Germline CDR1 SGDLS, CDR2 YYNGEE. J lost 2 bases, V lost 4 bases, and 9 bases had no gene match. This CDR3 comprises 15 residues.

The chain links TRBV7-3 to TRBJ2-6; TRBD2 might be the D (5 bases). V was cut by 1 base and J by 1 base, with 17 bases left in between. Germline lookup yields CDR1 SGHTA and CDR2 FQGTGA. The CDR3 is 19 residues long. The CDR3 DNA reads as TGTGCCAGCAGCTTAAAGCCCGGCCGAGGGAGATCTGGGGCCAACGTCCTGACTTTC. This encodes CASSLKPGRGRSGANVLTF.

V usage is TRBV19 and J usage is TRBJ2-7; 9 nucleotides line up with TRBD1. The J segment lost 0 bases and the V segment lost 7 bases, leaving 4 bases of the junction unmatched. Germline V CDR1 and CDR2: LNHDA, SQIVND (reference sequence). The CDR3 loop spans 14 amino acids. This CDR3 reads CASTPTGGSYEQYF. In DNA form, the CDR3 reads TGTGCCAGTACCCCGACAGGGGGCTCCTACGAGCAGTACTTC. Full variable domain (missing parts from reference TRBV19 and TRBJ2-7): DGGITQSPKYLFRKEGQNVTLSCEQNLNHDAMYWYRQDPGQGLRLIYYSQIVNDFQKGDIAEGYSVSREKKESFPLTVTSAQKNPTAFYLCASTPTGGSYEQYFGPGTRLTVT.